This T cell receptor beta chain was documented in a study of T-cell memory formation after mild COVID-19. General observations from the study: Contracting CD4+ clones were located mainly in CM and EM, and CD8+ clones in EMRA.

TCRdb reprocessed the 5' RACE reads with MiXCR, giving one entry per CDR3 protein. Among under 300,000 distinct CDR3 sequences, about 16% were seen once, and the ten largest hold around 3.7%. Concerning this clonotype: As yet, its antigen is unknown.

The junction had 8 bases not matched to a gene; V was cut back by 5 bases and J by 3 bases. This CDR3 is built from 16 residues. Germline assignment: CDR1 SSHAT and CDR2 FNYEAQ (reference sequence). The origin of this receptor is a man between 18 and 35 years old who had mild COVID-19 (a few samples of this study predate the infection). Cell type and time point are not known. This sequence joins TRBV7-7 and TRBJ2-2, with TRBD2 matching over 8 bases. The sequencing input was PBMCs or a T cell subset sorted from them (not recorded which). CDR3 in DNA: TGTGCCAGCAGCCCTGCGCGGGGGGTCTACACCGGGGAGCTGTTTTTT. Protein product: CASSPARGVYTGELFF.